One and the same sample provided the 4 T cell receptor beta chains below, sequenced in a study of vaccination and CD4 T cells after COVID-19. Treatment noted: approximately nine-day PBMC culture with coronavirus spike peptide pools or control peptides (ViraFEST assay). These receptors' antigens are unknown. Cultured CD4+ T-cell DNA underwent Oncomine TCR Beta short-read sequencing. TCRdb reprocessed the PCR reads via MiXCR and lists one record per CDR3 protein. The table shows about 10,000 distinct CDR3 sequences, with roughly 58% occurring only once. Input material: CD4+ T cells from blood, cultured in vitro. All receptors come from a human donor who had recovered from COVID-19.

The chain couples TRBV19 to TRBJ2-7, with 7 bases fitting TRBD2. This CDR3 comprises 12 residues. Germline loops: CDR1 LNHDA, CDR2 SQIVND (reference sequence). After removal of 6 bases from V and 5 bases from J, the junction contained 4 bases not matched to a gene. This CDR3 is CASSGRTDEQYF. As DNA, the CDR3 is TGTGCCAGTAGCGGGAGGACCGACGAGCAGTACTTC.

This sequence joins TRBV7-9 and TRBJ2-3; possibly TRBD2 for D (6 bases). V lost 5 bases and J lost 4, with 16 bases in between. CDR1 is SEHNR and CDR2 is FQNEAQ in the germline V gene (reference sequence). There are 15 residues in the CDR3. DNA for the CDR3: TGTGCCAGCAGCCCAGGATCGGGAGCGCCAGATACGCAGTATTTT. This gives the protein CASSPGSGAPDTQYF. The variable domain in full, with the rest retrieved from reference TRBV7-9 and TRBJ2-3, is DTGVSQNPRHKITKRGQNVTFRCDPISEHNRLYWYRQTLGQGPEFLTYFQNEAQLEKSRLLSDRFSAERPKGSFSTLEIQRTEQGDSAMYLCASSPGSGAPDTQYFGPGTRLTVL.

This clonotype has just a few counts. This chain connects TRBV11-2 to TRBJ2-7; a possible D gene is TRBD2 (11 bases). With 5 bases removed from V and 2 bases from J, the gap between germline ends came to 28 bases. Germline assignment: CDR1 SGHAT and CDR2 FQNNGV. This CDR3 region has 19 residues. The chain's CDR3 is CASSQIRDRGLAATYEQYF. In nucleotides, the CDR3 is TGTGCCAGCAGCCAGATCCGGGACAGGGGACTAGCGGCTACCTACGAGCAGTACTTC.

The chain joins TRBV7-2 to TRBJ1-5; D call uncertain. Per the germline V gene, CDR1 is SGHTA and CDR2 is FQGNSA. The CDR3 contains 14 residues. V was clipped by 4 bases and J by 0 bases, with 7 bases between them. DNA for the CDR3: TGTGCCAGCAGCTCGGGCCTTAGCAATCAGCCCCAGCATTTT. Encoded protein: CASSSGLSNQPQHF. The full variable domain, in which reference TRBV7-2 and TRBJ1-5 provide the parts outside the CDR3, is GAGVSQSPSNKVTEKGKDVELRCDPISGHTALYWYRQSLGQGLEFLIYFQGNSAPDKSGLPSDRFSAERTGGSVSTLTIQRTQQEDSAVYLCASSSGLSNQPQHFGDGTRLSIL.